Shown below are 25 T cell receptor beta chains from a single sample sequenced in a study of blood T cells in healthy people across ages. Primers used in a second PCR of roughly 6 to 11 cycles were a sample-barcoded 5' primer and a J-beta primer mix. TCRdb used MiXCR to reprocess the 5' RACE reads, holding one entry per CDR3 protein. The sample yields over a million distinct CDR3 sequences, less than 50% seen once. Specimen: blood. These receptors were collected from a woman in her sixties in good health.

The chain combines TRBV30 with TRBJ2-1, with no clear D. This CDR3 is built from 12 residues. In germline, CDR1 is GTSNPN, CDR2 SVGIG (reference sequence). The V end was cut by 8 bases, the J end by 6 bases, with 14 bases between. CDR3 DNA sequence: TGTGCCGGGAACCCGGACGGCAATGAGCAGTTCTTC. It is translated as CAGNPDGNEQFF.

The chain joins TRBV5-1 to TRBJ2-5; TRBD2 aligns across 9 bases. The J segment lost 5 bases and the V segment lost 3 bases, leaving 8 bases of the junction unmatched. CDR1 and CDR2 from the germline V gene are SGHRS and YFSETQ. This CDR3 contains 15 residues. In DNA, the CDR3 is TGCGCCAGCAGCTGGGCCGTAGCGGGAGTGGAGACCCAGTACTTC. Residues: CASSWAVAGVETQYF.

V usage is TRBV6-4 and J usage is TRBJ2-4; possibly TRBD2 for D (5 bases). CDR1 and CDR2 (germline): MRHNA, SNTAGT. V was cut by 3 bases and J by 7 bases, with 10 bases left in between. The CDR3 length is 13 residues. The CDR3 loop is CASSEAPGNIQYF. CDR3 coding DNA: TGTGCCAGCAGTGAGGCACCGGGGAACATTCAGTACTTC.

This clonotype was counted between two and nine times. The chain carries TRBV4-1 and TRBJ2-1, with 11 positions matching TRBD2. This CDR3 has 14 amino acids. Germline lookup yields CDR1 MGHRA and CDR2 YSYEKL. Trimming took 5 bases from V and 9 from J; bases not matched to a gene: 6. The CDR3: CASSYYTSGGEQFF. CDR3 nucleotide sequence: TGCGCCAGCAGCTACTACACTAGCGGGGGTGAGCAGTTCTTC.

The chain combines TRBV20-1 with TRBJ2-7; TRBD1 or TRBD2 may be the D gene (5 bases each). Trimming took off 0 bases at V and 2 bases at J, with 11 bases between the two ends. The CDR3 is 14 amino acids. The V gene's germline CDR1 is DFQATT and CDR2 SNEGSKA (reference sequence). CDR3 DNA sequence: TGCAGTGCTAGAGACCCTAGGGGACCCTACGAGCAGTACTTC. Residues: CSARDPRGPYEQYF.

The chain couples TRBV24-1 to TRBJ2-1; 10 nucleotides agree with TRBD2. Germline lookup yields CDR1 KGHDR and CDR2 SFDVKD. Trimming took 2 bases from V and 7 from J; bases not matched to a gene: 7. The CDR3 covers 16 residues. The DNA of the CDR3 is TGTGCCACCAGTGATTCCTTTAGCGGGAGGAGGAATGAGCAGTTCTTC. Its protein is CATSDSFSGRRNEQFF.

This clonotype was counted only a few times. This chain uses TRBV5-1 with TRBJ2-7, with D perhaps TRBD2 (5 bases). The CDR3 is 14 amino acids. Trimming shortened V by 5 bases and J by 0 bases, and 12 bases separated the two germline ends. Germline CDR1 and CDR2: SGHRS and YFSETQ. For the CDR3, the DNA is TGCGCCAGCAGTCCTGTGGCGGGCTCCTACGAGCAGTACTTC. It is translated as CASSPVAGSYEQYF.

For the CDR3, the DNA is TGCGCCAGCAGCTTGGAAGGACAGGCTTTTCGCCGTAGCTCTGGGGCCAACGTCCTGACTTTC. Translating gives CASSLEGQAFRRSSGANVLTF. The chain is built from TRBV5-1 and TRBJ2-6; the match to TRBD1 covers 7 bases. V was pared by 0 bases and J by 0 bases, with 15 bases of the junction left unmatched. CDR1 and CDR2 from the germline V gene are SGHRS and YFSETQ. This CDR3 is built from 21 residues.

A few counts support this clonotype. The chain couples TRBV12-3 or TRBV12-4 to TRBJ2-3; D perhaps matches TRBD1 (5 bases). V lost 5 bases and J 2 bases, leaving 11 bases between the germline ends. The length of the CDR3 is 14 residues. CDR3 nucleotide sequence: TGTGCCAGCAGTACCGACAGCCCCACAGATACGCAGTATTTT. This translates into CASSTDSPTDTQYF.

This clonotype was recorded a few times. The rearrangement joins TRBV10-3 to TRBJ1-4; D call uncertain. V lost 3 bases and J lost 5, with 4 bases in between. Looked up from germline, CDR1 is ENHRY and CDR2 is SYGVKD. This CDR3 has 12 amino acids. The CDR3 is CAISEGNEKLFF. In DNA, the CDR3 is TGTGCCATCAGTGAAGGAAATGAAAAACTGTTTTTT.

The rearrangement joins TRBV7-2 to TRBJ2-3, with 10 bases lining up with TRBD1. V lost 6 bases and J lost 2; bases outside the gene matches: 5. Per the germline V gene, CDR1 is SGHTA and CDR2 is FQGNSA. CDR3 size: 15 residues. For the CDR3, the DNA is TGTGCCAGCAGTCCCGGGACAGGGGACACAGATACGCAGTATTTT. Amino acid sequence: CASSPGTGDTDTQYF.

This chain uses TRBV10-3 with TRBJ2-1; the match to TRBD2 covers 9 bases. The germline CDR1 and CDR2 sequences are ENHRY and SYGVKD. CDR3 length: 15 amino acids. J lost 8 bases, V lost 0 bases, and 5 bases had no gene match. The CDR3 loop reads CAISESASGNHEQFF. CDR3 nucleotide sequence: TGTGCCATCAGTGAGTCGGCTAGCGGGAATCATGAGCAGTTCTTC.

The V call is TRBV10-3, the J call TRBJ2-5; D remains unclear. The CDR3 loop spans 14 amino acids. The germline V gene encodes CDR1 ENHRY and CDR2 SYGVKD. V was trimmed by 4 bases and J by 5 bases, leaving 14 bases between them. The CDR3 loop is CAISGSGGSETQYF. Written as DNA, the CDR3 is TGTGCCATCAGTGGGAGTGGTGGTTCGGAGACCCAGTACTTC.

Only a few counts were recorded for this clonotype. This rearrangement joins TRBV6-1 to TRBJ1-5, with 7 bases identical to TRBD1. Germline loops: CDR1 MNHNS, CDR2 SASEGT. V was pared by 4 bases and J by 7 bases, with 16 bases of the junction left unmatched. This CDR3 is built from 17 residues. CDR3 in DNA: TGTGCCAGCAGTGTCCAGACAGGGCCGAAATCGTGGCAGCCCCAGCATTTT. Translated: CASSVQTGPKSWQPQHF.

The V call is TRBV28, the J call TRBJ1-2, with D perhaps matching TRBD1 (5 bases). With 2 bases removed from V and 10 bases from J, the gap between germline ends came to 17 bases. The CDR3 is made up of 14 amino acids. Germline V gene sequence: CDR1 MDHEN, CDR2 SYDVKM. The DNA of the CDR3 is TGTGCCAGCAGTTTAGGAGGGACGGAAGCTAACTACACCTTC. It yields the protein CASSLGGTEANYTF.

The chain joins TRBV6-5 to TRBJ2-5; 8 nucleotides agree with TRBD2. CDR3 length: 15 amino acids. The V segment lost 7 bases and the J segment 4 bases; nucleotides outside the gene matches: 11. The germline V gene has CDR1 MNHEY and CDR2 SVGAGI. In DNA form, the CDR3 reads TGTGCCAGCACACCCACGGGGGGGAGACGAGAGACCCAGTACTTC. Protein sequence: CASTPTGGRRETQYF.

The gene calls are TRBV7-2 and TRBJ1-2; 8 bases are shared with TRBD1. The CDR3 covers 13 residues. In germline, CDR1 is SGHTA, CDR2 FQGNSA. The J segment lost 7 bases and the V segment lost 5 bases, leaving 6 bases of the junction unmatched. The CDR3, as DNA: TGTGCCAGCAGCAGGACAGGGACTGGTGGCTACACCTTC. Translating it yields CASSRTGTGGYTF. The full variable domain, its missing parts supplied by reference TRBV7-2 and TRBJ1-2, is GAGVSQSPSNKVTEKGKDVELRCDPISGHTALYWYRQSLGQGLEFLIYFQGNSAPDKSGLPSDRFSAERTGGSVSTLTIQRTQQEDSAVYLCASSRTGTGGYTFGSGTRLTVV.

V gene TRBV2 combines with J gene TRBJ2-7; 8 bases are shared with TRBD2. The germline CDR1 and CDR2 sequences are SNHLY and FYNNEI. CDR3 length: 15 amino acids. Unmatched junction bases numbered 7, after V lost 6 bases and J lost 0 bases. The CDR3 coding sequence is TGTGCCAGCAGGCAACTAGCGGCAAGCTCCTACGAGCAGTACTTC. Amino acids: CASRQLAASSYEQYF.

This chain joins TRBV7-2 and TRBJ2-5, with 8 bases that match TRBD2. Germline CDR1 reads SGHTA; CDR2 reads FQGNSA. The CDR3 consists of 14 residues. Trimming at V came to 3 bases and at J to 5 bases, leaving 5 bases not matched to a gene. The CDR3 region has the DNA TGTGCCAGCAGCTTCGGGGGGGGGAGTGAGACCCAGTACTTC. This encodes CASSFGGGSETQYF.

This clonotype came up once. This chain connects TRBV2 to TRBJ2-5; unclear D gene. Germline V lookup: CDR1 SNHLY, CDR2 FYNNEI. The CDR3 contains 13 residues. V lost 3 bases and J 11 bases, leaving 16 bases between the germline ends. The CDR3 spells CASSDADYNEQYF. CDR3 DNA: TGTGCCAGCAGTGATGCGGATTACAATGAGCAGTACTTC.

The chain recombines TRBV5-1 with TRBJ2-7, with D possibly called TRBD1 or TRBD2 (7 bases each). Germline CDR1 is SGHRS and CDR2 is YFSETQ. Trimming removed 4 bases at V and 2 bases at J, with 19 bases between. The CDR3 extends over 16 amino acids. The CDR3 DNA reads as TGCGCCAGCAGCCTAGCAGCGGGACAGCTTCCCTACGAGCAGTACTTC. It codes for CASSLAAGQLPYEQYF.

The chain couples TRBV27 to TRBJ2-1, with TRBD2 matching over 10 bases. V gave up 9 bases and J gave up 8 bases; unmatched junction bases: 4. CDR3 length: 12 amino acids. Germline CDR1 MNHEY, CDR2 SMNVEV (reference sequence). This CDR3 reads CASGTSEDEQFF. The CDR3 DNA sequence: TGTGCCAGTGGGACTAGCGAGGATGAGCAGTTCTTC.

This clonotype was seen a few times. The chain combines TRBV7-9 with TRBJ2-1, with 7 bases that match TRBD2. After removal of 4 bases from V and 2 bases from J, the junction contained 8 bases not matched to a gene. From germline, CDR1 is SEHNR and CDR2 FQNEAQ (reference sequence). The CDR3 runs 16 residues. The CDR3 DNA follows: TGTGCCAGCAGCTCGACCGGGGCGGGGGCCTACAATGAGCAGTTCTTC. Translating it yields CASSSTGAGAYNEQFF.

This chain joins TRBV12-3 or TRBV12-4 and TRBJ2-3; 7 bases align to TRBD2. The CDR3 length is 13 residues. The J segment lost 7 bases and the V segment lost 2 bases, leaving 3 bases of the junction unmatched. The CDR3 reads CASSLSGTNTQYF. Here the CDR3 DNA reads TGTGCCAGCAGTTTATCTGGGACTAATACGCAGTATTTT.

This clonotype was observed a handful of times. The chain recombines TRBV7-9 with TRBJ2-7, with 16 bases matching TRBD2. After removal of 5 bases from V and 0 bases from J, the junction contained 13 bases not matched to a gene. Germline V gene sequence: CDR1 SEHNR, CDR2 FQNEAQ (reference sequence). The CDR3 length is 20 residues. CDR3 loop: CASSVQGTSGRVPLSYEQYF. Here the CDR3 DNA reads TGTGCCAGCAGCGTACAAGGGACTAGCGGGAGGGTCCCCCTCTCCTACGAGCAGTACTTC.